This TCR beta chain appears in the sequencing data of a study of post-analysis software for immune sequencing data (dated by TCRdb to 2014 to 2015). At the level of the whole study: Disease courses on record covered relapsing-remitting, secondary progressive and progressive-relapsing multiple sclerosis, though some patients had no subtype annotation. The multiple sclerosis patient repertoires were compared with 10 to 12 previously published healthy control repertoires from donors aged about 6 to 26 years. A subset of samples was prepared in parallel using single-end sample barcoding, then pooled and co-amplified after Illumina adapter ligation.

The library came from PCR. Sequencing relied on an Illumina HiSeq 2500. Unique molecular identifiers were incorporated into TCR beta cDNA libraries to reduce PCR and sequencing biases. Every 1 to 10 million input T cells yielded roughly 0.5 million cDNA molecules, meaning each molecule approximated one T cell. The patient libraries were prepared and sequenced with the same protocol used for the earlier healthy control dataset. Samples belonging to the same batch were prepared together, multiplexed and sequenced on a shared HiSeq lane. In the original analysis: Raw barcoded reads were processed with MIGEC, and single-read molecular identifier groups were discarded before consensus assembly and CDR3 extraction. Clonotype tables were post-analysed with VDJtools, and diversity was normalized by down-sampling all datasets to the smallest sample size. To correct batch-related cross-sample contamination, repertoire overlap clustering matched CDR3 amino acid sequences but not nucleotide sequences. TCRdb's own reprocessing of the public reads used fastp at Q25 and MiXCR and kept productive beta chains. Rows are unified per CDR3 protein, each entry keeping the most common DNA and genes. These V and J calls are TCRdb output, not the study's own analysis. The sample contains 650,000 to 900,000 distinct CDR3 sequences, just over 45% of them found a single time. 4.9% of the sample is taken by the ten largest.

Looking up the germline V gene yields CDR1 MDHEN and CDR2 SYDVKM. The V and J ends are trimmed by 6 bases and 8 bases, leaving 22 bases between them. The CDR3 spans 15 residues, from the cysteine through the phenylalanine. Of all the DNA, just the CDR3 is kept, 45 bases in frame from base 1. Study-wide conclusions, independent of this receptor: Significantly higher frequencies in patients than in controls were found for a few TRBV segments, including TRBV5-6, TRBV5-1 and TRBV20-1. Strong co-clustering of samples prepared in the same batch was shown by direct clustering with F measure, prompting a batch-effect correction. The multiple sclerosis patient group was slightly younger than the control group. Compared with controls, multiple sclerosis patients had significantly lower normalized Chao1 diversity, a finding suggesting substantial peripheral T-cell clonal expansion.

TCR beta repertoires were profiled from peripheral blood of more than ten young patients with multiple sclerosis to demonstrate the VDJtools post-analysis software. The multiple sclerosis patients were children and adolescents ranging in age from 6 to 15 years. Points on this clonotype: Its recognized antigen is unknown. One base away there is no much larger clone; base qualities are not given.

This TCR came from a girl between 5 and 17 years old with multiple sclerosis. The chain is made from TRBV28 and TRBJ1-2; perhaps TRBD1 is the D gene, with 5 bases matching. The sequencing input was blood. The CDR3 sequence is CASSRGWTPQEGYTF. In nucleotide form, the sequence is TGTGCCAGCAGCCGAGGATGGACACCTCAGGAGGGCTACACCTTC.